There are a few counts of the clone carrying this T cell receptor (beta chain). Researchers amplified the TCR beta CDR3 regions from RNA transcripts. The TCR CDR3 was amplified in a first-round RT-PCR using the HTBI primer set. From the multiplex PCR reads, TCRdb called clonotypes with MiXCR, one entry per CDR3 protein. The table shows roughly 400,000 distinct CDR3 sequences, with over 12% occurring only once. V gave up 1 base and J gave up 3 bases; unmatched junction bases: 1. Looked up from germline, CDR1 is MNHNS and CDR2 is SASEGT. CDR3 length: 15 residues. This entry belongs to a study of T cells in Graves' hyperthyroidism and ophthalmopathy.

The sequenced material came from blood. This TCR derives from a man aged 45-60 years with Graves' ophthalmopathy. The genes are TRBV6-1 and TRBJ2-1; 9 bases agree with TRBD2. CDR3 sequence reads: CASSEGSGSYNEQFF. The DNA for the CDR3 is TGTGCCAGCAGTGAAGGTAGCGGGAGCTACAATGAGCAGTTCTTC.